The next 5 T cell receptor beta chains were all read from a single sample in a study of blood T cell repertoires in COVID-19. Profiling relied on immunoSEQ multiplex PCR, and the TCRdb table lists in-frame clones only, not all of them. This table holds roughly 300,000 clones, around 85% found once. The material sequenced was peripheral blood. The receptors were sampled from a human donor in a cohort sampled during active COVID-19.

V and J are TRBV24-1 and TRBJ1-2; 9 bases are a match to TRBD1. Germline lookup yields CDR1 KGHDR and CDR2 SFDVKD. The CDR3 totals 16 residues. The V and J ends lost 4 bases and 8 bases, in that order; junction bases with no gene match: 13. Written as DNA, the CDR3 is TGTGCCACCAGTGAAGCCACCGGGACAGGGTTTCAAGGCTACACCTTC. As protein: CATSEATGTGFQGYTF.

The chain is built from TRBV7-2 and TRBJ1-1, with D possibly matching TRBD1 (5 bases). This CDR3 has 13 amino acids. Trimming removed 4 bases from V and 4 bases from J, with 10 bases in between. CDR1 SGHTA and CDR2 FQGNSA come from the germline V gene. The CDR3 DNA follows: TGTGCCAGCAGCTCCAGGGTCGGCACTGAAGCTTTCTTT. This sequence encodes CASSSRVGTEAFF. Full variable domain (rest looked up from reference TRBV7-2 and TRBJ1-1): GAGVSQSPSNKVTEKGKDVELRCDPISGHTALYWYRQSLGQGLEFLIYFQGNSAPDKSGLPSDRFSAERTGGSVSTLTIQRTQQEDSAVYLCASSSRVGTEAFFGQGTRLTVV.

This clone was found a few times. The V gene is TRBV19, the J gene TRBJ1-2; the D is unclear. The CDR3 is 11 residues long. The V gene lost 5 bases and the J gene lost 4 bases, with 5 bases spanning the gap. CDR1 and CDR2 (germline): LNHDA, SQIVND (reference sequence). The CDR3 DNA follows: TGTGCCAGTAGTGAGGGCTATGGCTACACCTTC. Amino acid sequence: CASSEGYGYTF.

The V gene is TRBV7-8, the J gene TRBJ1-1, with no clear D. Trimming shortened V by 7 bases and J by 7 bases, and 19 bases separated the two germline ends. Germline lookup yields CDR1 SGHVS and CDR2 FQNEAQ. The CDR3 extends over 14 amino acids. The CDR3 reads CASTQRSGGGEAFF. CDR3 coding DNA: TGTGCCAGCACCCAAAGGTCGGGTGGCGGTGAAGCTTTCTTT. Using reference TRBV7-8 and TRBJ1-1 for the parts outside the CDR3, the full variable domain is GAGVSQSPRYKVAKRGQDVALRCDPISGHVSLFWYQQALGQGPEFLTYFQNEAQLDKSGLPSDRFFAERPEGSVSTLKIQRTQQEDSAVYLCASTQRSGGGEAFFGQGTRLTVV.

This clone was seen only a few times. The chain employs TRBV6-2 or TRBV6-3 and TRBJ2-7; 9 nucleotides agree with TRBD1. CDR3 length equals 15 residues. Germline CDR1 and CDR2: MNHEY and SVGEGT. V shed 5 bases and J 6 bases; nucleotides not matched to a gene: 11. The CDR3 loop is CASSLVGTGIIEQYF. As DNA, the CDR3 is TGTGCCAGCAGTCTCGTCGGGACAGGGATTATCGAGCAGTACTTC.